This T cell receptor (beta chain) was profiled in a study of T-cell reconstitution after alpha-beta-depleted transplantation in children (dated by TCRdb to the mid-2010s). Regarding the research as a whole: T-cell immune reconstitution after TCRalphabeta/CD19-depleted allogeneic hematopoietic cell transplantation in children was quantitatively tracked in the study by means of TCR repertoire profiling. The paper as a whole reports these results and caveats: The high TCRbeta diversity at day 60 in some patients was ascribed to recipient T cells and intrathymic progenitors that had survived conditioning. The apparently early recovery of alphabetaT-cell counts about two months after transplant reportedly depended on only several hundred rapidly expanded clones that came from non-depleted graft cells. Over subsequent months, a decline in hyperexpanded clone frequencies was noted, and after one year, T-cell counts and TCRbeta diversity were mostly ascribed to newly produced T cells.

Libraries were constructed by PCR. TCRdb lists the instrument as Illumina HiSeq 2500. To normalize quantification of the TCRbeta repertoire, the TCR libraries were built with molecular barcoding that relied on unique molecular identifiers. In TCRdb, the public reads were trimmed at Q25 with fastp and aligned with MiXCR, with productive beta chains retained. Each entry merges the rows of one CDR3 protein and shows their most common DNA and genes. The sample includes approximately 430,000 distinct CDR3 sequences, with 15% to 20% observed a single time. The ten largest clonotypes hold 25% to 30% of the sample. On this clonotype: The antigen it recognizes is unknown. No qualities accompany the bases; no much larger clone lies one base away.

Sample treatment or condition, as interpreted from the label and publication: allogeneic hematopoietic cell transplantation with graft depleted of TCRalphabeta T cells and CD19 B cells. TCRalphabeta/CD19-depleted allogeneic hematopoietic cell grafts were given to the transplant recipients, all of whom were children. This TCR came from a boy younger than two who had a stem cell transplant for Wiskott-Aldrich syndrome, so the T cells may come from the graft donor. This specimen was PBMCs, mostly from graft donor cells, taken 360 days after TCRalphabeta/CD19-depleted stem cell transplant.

The CDR3 corresponds to CASSLASFSTDTQYF. The DNA is as follows: TGCGCCAGCAGCTTGGCGAGCTTTAGCACAGATACGCAGTATTTT. Recombination linked TRBV5-1 to TRBJ2-3; the D gene identity is not certain. As encoded in the germline V gene, CDR1 is SGHRS while CDR2 is YFSETQ. The cysteine opens and the phenylalanine closes a CDR3 of 15 amino acids. This entry keeps only the CDR3 DNA: 45 bases, framed from base 1. Deletion took 0 bases off V and 0 bases off J, with a span of 8 bases between the germline ends.